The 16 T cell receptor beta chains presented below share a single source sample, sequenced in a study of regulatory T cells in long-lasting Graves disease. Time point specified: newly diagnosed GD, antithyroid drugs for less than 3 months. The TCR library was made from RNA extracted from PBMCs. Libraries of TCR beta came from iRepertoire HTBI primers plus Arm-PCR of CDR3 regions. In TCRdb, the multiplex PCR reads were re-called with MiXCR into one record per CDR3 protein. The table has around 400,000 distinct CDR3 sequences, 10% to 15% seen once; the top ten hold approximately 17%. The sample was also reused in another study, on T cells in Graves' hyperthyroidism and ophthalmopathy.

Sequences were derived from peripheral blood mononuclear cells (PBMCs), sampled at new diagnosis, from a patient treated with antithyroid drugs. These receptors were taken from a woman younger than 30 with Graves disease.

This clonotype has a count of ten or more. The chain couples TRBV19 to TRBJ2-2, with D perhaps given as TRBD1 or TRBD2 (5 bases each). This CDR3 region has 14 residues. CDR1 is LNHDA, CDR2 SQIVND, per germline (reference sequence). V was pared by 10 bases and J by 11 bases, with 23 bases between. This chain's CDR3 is CAIRGTGTPGELFF. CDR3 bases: TGTGCCATCCGAGGGACGGGAACACCGGGCGAGCTGTTTTTT.

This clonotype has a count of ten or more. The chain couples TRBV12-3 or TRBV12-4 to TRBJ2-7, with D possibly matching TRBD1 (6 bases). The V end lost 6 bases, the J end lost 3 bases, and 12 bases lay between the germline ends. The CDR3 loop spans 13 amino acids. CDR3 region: CASRPGQNYEQYF. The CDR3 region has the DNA TGTGCCAGCAGGCCCGGACAGAACTACGAGCAGTACTTC.

The CDR3, as DNA: TGTGCCACCGGTTCGACAGTCTACAATGAGCAGTTCTTC. Translated: CATGSTVYNEQFF. The rearrangement links TRBV12-3 or TRBV12-4 to TRBJ2-1; TRBD1 is a possible D gene (5 bases). Trimming removed 10 bases at V and 3 bases at J, with 13 bases between. The CDR3 totals 13 residues.

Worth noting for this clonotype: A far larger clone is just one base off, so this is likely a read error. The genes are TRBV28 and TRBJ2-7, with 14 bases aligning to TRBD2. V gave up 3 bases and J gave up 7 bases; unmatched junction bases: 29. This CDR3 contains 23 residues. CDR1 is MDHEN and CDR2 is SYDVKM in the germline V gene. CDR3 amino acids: CASSFVARQARRTSGRRVNEQYF. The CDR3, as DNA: TGTGCCAGCAGTTTCGTTGCGCGACAGGCCCGGAGGACTAGCGGGAGGAGGGTCAATGAGCAGTACTTC.

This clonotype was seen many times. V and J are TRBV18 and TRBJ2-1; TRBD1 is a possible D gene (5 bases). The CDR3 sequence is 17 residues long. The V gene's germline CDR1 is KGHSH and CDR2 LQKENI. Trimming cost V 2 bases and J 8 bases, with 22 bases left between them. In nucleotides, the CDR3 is TGTGCCAGCTCACCAAATATACCAGGGATTGGTGCCGATGAGCAGTTCTTC. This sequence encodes CASSPNIPGIGADEQFF.

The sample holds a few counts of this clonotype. The CDR3 spells CASSQGGNSPLHF. The CDR3, as DNA: TGCGCCAGCAGCCAGGGGGGGAATTCACCCCTCCACTTT. This chain joins TRBV4-1 and TRBJ1-6; D may be TRBD1 (5 bases). The V and J ends lost 3 bases and 7 bases respectively, with 7 bases between them. Per the germline V gene, CDR1 is MGHRA and CDR2 is YSYEKL. This CDR3 spans 13 amino acids.

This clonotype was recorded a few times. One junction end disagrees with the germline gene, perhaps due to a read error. In nucleotides, the CDR3 is TGCGCCAGCAGCCAAGGGGGAGACCTGCGGCAGCCCCAGCACTTT. Translated, it gives CASSQGGDLRQPQHF. The rearrangement uses TRBV4-3 and TRBJ1-5; no clear D. The germline gives CDR1 LGHNA, CDR2 YSLEER. This CDR3 is built from 15 residues.

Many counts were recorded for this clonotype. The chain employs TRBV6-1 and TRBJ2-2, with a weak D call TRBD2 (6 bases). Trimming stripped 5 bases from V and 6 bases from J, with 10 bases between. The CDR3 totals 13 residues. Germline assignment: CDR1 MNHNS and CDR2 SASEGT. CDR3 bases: TGTGCCAGCAGTCCCGGGACTGCCGGGGAGCTGTTTTTT. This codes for CASSPGTAGELFF.

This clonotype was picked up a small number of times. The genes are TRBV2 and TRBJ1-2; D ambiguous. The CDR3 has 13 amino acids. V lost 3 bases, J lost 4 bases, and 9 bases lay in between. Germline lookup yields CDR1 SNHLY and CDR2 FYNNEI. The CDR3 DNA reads TGTGCCAGCAGTGAGGAGGTACCCTATGGCTACACCTTC. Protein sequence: CASSEEVPYGYTF.

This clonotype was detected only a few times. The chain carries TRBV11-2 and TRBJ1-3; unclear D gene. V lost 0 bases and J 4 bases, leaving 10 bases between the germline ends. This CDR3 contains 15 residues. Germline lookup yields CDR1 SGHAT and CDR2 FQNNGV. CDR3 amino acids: CASSLEFSHGNTIYF. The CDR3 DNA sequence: TGTGCCAGCAGCTTAGAGTTCTCCCACGGAAACACCATATATTTT.

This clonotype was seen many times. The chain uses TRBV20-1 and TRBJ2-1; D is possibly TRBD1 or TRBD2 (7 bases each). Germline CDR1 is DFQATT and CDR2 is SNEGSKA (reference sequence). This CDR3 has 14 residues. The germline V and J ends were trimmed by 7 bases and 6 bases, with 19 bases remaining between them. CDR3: CSVEGAGELNEQFF. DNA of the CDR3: TGCAGTGTTGAGGGGGCGGGGGAACTCAATGAGCAGTTCTTC.

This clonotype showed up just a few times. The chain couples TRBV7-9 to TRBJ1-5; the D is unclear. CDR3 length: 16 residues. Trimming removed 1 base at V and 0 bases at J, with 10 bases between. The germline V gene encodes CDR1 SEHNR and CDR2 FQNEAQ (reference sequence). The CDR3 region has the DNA TGTGCCAGCAGCTTAGGGTATGTGGGTAGCAATCAGCCCCAGCATTTT. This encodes CASSLGYVGSNQPQHF.

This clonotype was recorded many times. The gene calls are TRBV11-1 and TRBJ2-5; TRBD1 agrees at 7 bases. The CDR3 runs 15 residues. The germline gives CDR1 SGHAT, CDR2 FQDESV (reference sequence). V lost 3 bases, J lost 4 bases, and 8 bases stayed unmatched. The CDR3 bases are TGTGCCAGCAGCTTTACGACAGGGCCTGGAGAGACCCAGTACTTC. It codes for CASSFTTGPGETQYF.

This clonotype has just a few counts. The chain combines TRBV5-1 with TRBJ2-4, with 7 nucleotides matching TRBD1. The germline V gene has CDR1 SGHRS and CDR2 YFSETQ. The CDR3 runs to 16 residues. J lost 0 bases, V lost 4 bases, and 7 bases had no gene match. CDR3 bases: TGCGCCAGCAGCACCGGGACAGTCCGAGCCAAAAACATTCAGTACTTC. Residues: CASSTGTVRAKNIQYF.

CDR3 protein: CASRPNTGKSFRYEQYV. The CDR3 DNA reads as TGTGCCAGCAGACCTAACACGGGGAAAAGCTTCCGATACGAGCAGTACGTC. V and J are TRBV6-1 and TRBJ2-7; D is perhaps TRBD2 (5 bases). Trimming removed 6 bases from V and 4 bases from J, with 25 bases in between. This CDR3 region has 17 residues. Germline loops: CDR1 MNHNS, CDR2 SASEGT.

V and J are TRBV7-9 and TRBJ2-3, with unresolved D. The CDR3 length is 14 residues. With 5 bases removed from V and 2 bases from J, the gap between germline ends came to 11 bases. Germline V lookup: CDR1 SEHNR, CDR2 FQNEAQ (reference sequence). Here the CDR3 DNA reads TGTGCCAGCAGCCTCGGACCCTTCACAGATACGCAGTATTTT. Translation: CASSLGPFTDTQYF.